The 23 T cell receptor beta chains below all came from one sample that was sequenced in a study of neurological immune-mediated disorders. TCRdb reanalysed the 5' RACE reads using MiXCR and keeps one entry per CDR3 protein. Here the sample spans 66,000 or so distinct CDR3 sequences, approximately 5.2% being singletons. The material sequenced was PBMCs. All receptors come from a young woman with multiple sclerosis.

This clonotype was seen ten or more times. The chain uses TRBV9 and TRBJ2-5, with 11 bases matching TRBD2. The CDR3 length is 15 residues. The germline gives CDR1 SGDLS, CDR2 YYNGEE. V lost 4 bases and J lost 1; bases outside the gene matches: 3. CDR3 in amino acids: CASSLSGGVQETQYF. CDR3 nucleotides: TGTGCCAGCAGCCTTAGCGGGGGGGTCCAAGAGACCCAGTACTTC. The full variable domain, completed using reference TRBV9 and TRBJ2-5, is DSGVTQTPKHLITATGQRVTLRCSPRSGDLSVYWYQQSLDQGLQFLIQYYNGEERAKGNILERFSAQQFPDLHSELNLSSLELGDSALYFCASSLSGGVQETQYFGPGTRLLVL.

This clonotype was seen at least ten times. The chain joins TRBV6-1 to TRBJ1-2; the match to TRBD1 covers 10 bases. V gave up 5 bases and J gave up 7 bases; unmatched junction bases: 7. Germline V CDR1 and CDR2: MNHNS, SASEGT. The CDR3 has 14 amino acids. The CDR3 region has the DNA TGTGCCAGCAGTAGTGACAGGGGGCGTATTGGCTACACCTTC. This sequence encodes CASSSDRGRIGYTF.

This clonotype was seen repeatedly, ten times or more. In DNA form, the CDR3 reads TGTGCCATCAGCGTACTAAACGAGCAGTACTTC. Amino acid sequence: CAISVLNEQYF. The rearrangement links TRBV10-3 to TRBJ2-7, with no clear D. V lost 6 bases and J lost 5, with 8 bases in between. CDR1 and CDR2 from the germline V gene are ENHRY and SYGVKD. The CDR3 totals 11 residues.

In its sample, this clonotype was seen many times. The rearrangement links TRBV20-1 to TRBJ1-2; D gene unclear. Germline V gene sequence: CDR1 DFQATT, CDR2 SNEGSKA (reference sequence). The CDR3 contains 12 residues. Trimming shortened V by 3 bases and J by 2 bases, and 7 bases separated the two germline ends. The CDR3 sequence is CSASADNYGYTF. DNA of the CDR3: TGCAGTGCTAGTGCAGACAACTATGGCTACACCTTC.

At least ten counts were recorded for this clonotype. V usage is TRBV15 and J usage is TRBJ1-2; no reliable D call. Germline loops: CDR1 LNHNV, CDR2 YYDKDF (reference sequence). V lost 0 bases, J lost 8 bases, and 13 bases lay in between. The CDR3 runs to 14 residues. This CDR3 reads CATSRDQAGRGYTF. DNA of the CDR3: TGTGCCACCAGCAGAGATCAGGCCGGTCGAGGCTACACCTTC.

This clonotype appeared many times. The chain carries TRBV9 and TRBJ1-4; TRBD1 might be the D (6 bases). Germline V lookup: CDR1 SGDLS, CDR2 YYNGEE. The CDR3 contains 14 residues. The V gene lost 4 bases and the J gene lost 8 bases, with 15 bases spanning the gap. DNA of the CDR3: TGTGCCAGCAGCCCCCAGGGGCTGGGGGAAAAACTGTTTTTT. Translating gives CASSPQGLGEKLFF.

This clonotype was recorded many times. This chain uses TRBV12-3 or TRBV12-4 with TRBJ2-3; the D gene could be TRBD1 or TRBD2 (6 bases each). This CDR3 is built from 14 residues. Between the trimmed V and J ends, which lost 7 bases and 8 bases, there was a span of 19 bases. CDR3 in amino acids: CASNFGGTQGTQYF. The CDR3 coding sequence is TGTGCCAGCAACTTCGGGGGTACACAGGGTACGCAGTATTTT.

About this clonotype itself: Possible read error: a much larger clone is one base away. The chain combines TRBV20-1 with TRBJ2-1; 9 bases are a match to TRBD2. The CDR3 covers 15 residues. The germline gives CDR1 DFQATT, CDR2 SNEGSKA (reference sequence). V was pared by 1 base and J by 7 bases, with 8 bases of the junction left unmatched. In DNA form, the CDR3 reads TGCAGTGCTAGAGTCGGGACTAGCTTGCAAAATGAGCAGTTCTTC. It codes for CSARVGTSLQNEQFF.

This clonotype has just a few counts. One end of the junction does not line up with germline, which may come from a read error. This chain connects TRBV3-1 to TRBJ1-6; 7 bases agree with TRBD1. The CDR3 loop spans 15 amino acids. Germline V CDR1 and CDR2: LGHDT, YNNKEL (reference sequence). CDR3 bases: TGTGCCAGCAGCCTTGGGACAGAGAGAAATTCACCCCTCAACTTT. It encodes CASSLGTERNSPLNF.

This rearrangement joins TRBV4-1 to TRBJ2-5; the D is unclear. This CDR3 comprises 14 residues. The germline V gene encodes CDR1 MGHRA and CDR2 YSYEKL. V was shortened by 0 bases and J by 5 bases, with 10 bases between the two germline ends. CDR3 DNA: TGCGCCAGCAGCCAAGATCCCACCGGGGAGACCCAGTACTTC. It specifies CASSQDPTGETQYF.

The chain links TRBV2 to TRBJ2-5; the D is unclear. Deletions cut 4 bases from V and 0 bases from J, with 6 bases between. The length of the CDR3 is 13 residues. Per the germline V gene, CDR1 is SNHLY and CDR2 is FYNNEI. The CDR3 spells CASSGEYQETQYF. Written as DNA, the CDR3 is TGTGCCAGCAGTGGGGAATACCAAGAGACCCAGTACTTC.

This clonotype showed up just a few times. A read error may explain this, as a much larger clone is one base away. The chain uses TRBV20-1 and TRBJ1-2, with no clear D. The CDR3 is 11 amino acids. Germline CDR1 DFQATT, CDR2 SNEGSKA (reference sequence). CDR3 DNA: TGCAGCCTACGTACGGGTCTTGGCTACACCTTC. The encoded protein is CSLRTGLGYTF.

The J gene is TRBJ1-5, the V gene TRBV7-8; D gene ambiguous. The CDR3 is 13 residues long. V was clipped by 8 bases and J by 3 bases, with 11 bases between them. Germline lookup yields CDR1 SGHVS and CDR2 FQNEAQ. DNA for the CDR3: TGTGCCAGCGGGTTGTCAGTCAATCAGCCCCAGCATTTT. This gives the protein CASGLSVNQPQHF. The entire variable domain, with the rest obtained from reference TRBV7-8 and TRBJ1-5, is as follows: GAGVSQSPRYKVAKRGQDVALRCDPISGHVSLFWYQQALGQGPEFLTYFQNEAQLDKSGLPSDRFFAERPEGSVSTLKIQRTQQEDSAVYLCASGLSVNQPQHFGDGTRLSIL.

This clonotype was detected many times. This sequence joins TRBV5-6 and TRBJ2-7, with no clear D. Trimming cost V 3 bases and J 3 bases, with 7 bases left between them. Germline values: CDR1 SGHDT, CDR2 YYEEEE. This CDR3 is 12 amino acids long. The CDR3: CASSYRNYEQYF. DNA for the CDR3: TGTGCCAGCAGCTATCGAAACTACGAGCAGTACTTC.

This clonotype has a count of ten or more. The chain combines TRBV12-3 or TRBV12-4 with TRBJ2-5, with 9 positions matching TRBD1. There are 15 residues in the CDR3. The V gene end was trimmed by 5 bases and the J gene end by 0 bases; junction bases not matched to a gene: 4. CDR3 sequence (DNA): TGTGCCAGCAGTCGACAGGGGGGCAACCAAGAGACCCAGTACTTC. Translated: CASSRQGGNQETQYF.

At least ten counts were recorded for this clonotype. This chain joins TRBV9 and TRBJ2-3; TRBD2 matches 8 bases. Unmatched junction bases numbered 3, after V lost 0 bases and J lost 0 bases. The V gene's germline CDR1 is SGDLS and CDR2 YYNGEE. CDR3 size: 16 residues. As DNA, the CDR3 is TGTGCCAGCAGCGTAGTAGCGGGATATAGCACAGATACGCAGTATTTT. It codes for CASSVVAGYSTDTQYF.

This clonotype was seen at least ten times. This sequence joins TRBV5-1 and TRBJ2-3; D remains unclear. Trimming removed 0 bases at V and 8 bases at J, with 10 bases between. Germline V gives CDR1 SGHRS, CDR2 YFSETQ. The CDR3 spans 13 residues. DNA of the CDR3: TGCGCCAGCAGCTTGGCCACTGCCGCTACGCAGTATTTT. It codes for CASSLATAATQYF.

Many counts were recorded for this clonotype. CDR3 nucleotide sequence: TGCAGTGCTAGAGAGTCACGTTCCCCAGATACGCAGTATTTT. This gives the protein CSARESRSPDTQYF. The chain combines TRBV20-1 with TRBJ2-3; D gene unclear. CDR3 length equals 14 residues. V lost 0 bases and J lost 4, with 11 bases in between. The germline gives CDR1 DFQATT, CDR2 SNEGSKA (reference sequence).

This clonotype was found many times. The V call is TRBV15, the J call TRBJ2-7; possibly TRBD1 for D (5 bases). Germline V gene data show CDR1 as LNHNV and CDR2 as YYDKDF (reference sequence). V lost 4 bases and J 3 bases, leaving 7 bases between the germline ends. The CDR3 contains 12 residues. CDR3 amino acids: CATSTGNYEQYF. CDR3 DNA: TGTGCCACCAGCACAGGGAACTACGAGCAGTACTTC.

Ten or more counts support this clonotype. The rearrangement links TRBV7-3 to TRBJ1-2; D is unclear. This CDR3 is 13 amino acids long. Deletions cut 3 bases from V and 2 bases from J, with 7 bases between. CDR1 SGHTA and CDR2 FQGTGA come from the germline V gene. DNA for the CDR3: TGTGCCAGCAGCTTCTACCCCAACTATGGCTACACCTTC. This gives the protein CASSFYPNYGYTF.

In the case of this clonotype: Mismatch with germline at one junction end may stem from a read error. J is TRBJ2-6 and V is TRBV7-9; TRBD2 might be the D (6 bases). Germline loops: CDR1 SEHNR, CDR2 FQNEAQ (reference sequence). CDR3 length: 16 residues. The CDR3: CASSSGRDSGAKVLTF. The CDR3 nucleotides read TGTGCCAGCAGTTCAGGACGGGACTCTGGGGCCAAAGTCCTGACTTTC.

CDR3 sequence reads: CSASRPTGELFF. The CDR3 coding sequence is TGCAGTGCTAGCCGTCCTACCGGGGAGCTGTTTTTT. This sequence joins TRBV20-1 and TRBJ2-2, with unresolved D. The length of the CDR3 is 12 residues. Trimming left V 3 bases short and J 5 bases short, with 7 bases between. CDR1 and CDR2 from the germline V gene are DFQATT and SNEGSKA (reference sequence).

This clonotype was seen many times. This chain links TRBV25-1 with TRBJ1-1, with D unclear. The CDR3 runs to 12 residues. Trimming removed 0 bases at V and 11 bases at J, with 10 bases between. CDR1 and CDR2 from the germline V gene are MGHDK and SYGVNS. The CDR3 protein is CASSEYSSPAFF. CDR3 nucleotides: TGTGCCAGCAGTGAATATTCGTCGCCCGCTTTCTTT.